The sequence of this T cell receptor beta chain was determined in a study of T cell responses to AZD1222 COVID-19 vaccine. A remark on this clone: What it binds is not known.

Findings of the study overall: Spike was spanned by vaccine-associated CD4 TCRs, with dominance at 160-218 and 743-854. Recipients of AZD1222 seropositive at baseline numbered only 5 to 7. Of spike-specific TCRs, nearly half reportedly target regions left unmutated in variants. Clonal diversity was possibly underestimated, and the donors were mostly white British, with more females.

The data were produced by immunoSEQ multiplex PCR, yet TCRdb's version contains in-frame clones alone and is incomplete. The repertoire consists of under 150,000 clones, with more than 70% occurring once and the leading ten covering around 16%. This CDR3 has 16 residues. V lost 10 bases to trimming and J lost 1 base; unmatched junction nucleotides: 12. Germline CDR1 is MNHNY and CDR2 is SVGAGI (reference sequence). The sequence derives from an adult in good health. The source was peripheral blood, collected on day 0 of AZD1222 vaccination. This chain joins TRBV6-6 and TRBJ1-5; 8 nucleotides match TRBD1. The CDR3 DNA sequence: TGTGCCATCCAAGGCGGCCAGGGGGCGAGCAATCAGCCCCAGCATTTT. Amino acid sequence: CAIQGGQGASNQPQHF.